The 8 T cell receptor beta chains reported below all come from one sample, sequenced in a study of neoadjuvant nivolumab and ipilimumab in lung cancer (dated by TCRdb to 2020 to 2022). The library was made by the immunoSEQ multiplex PCR assay. TCRdb took this table from immuneACCESS and kept in-frame rearrangements with V and J called. Such tables lack part of the clones; where checked against another copy, unresolved V genes explain under half of the gap, and the rest is unexplained. A total of 25,000 to 35,000 clones appear in this sample, 65% to 85% of them only once. Roughly 5% of the sample lies in the top ten. The sample's time point, from its label and the paper: at surgical resection after neoadjuvant nivolumab +/- ipilimumab. The sequenced sample was tumor tissue, obtained after neoadjuvant nivolumab, alone or with ipilimumab, at or shortly before surgery. These receptors were taken from an adult with non-small cell lung cancer.

The V and J genes are TRBV4-3 and TRBJ1-3, with D possibly matching TRBD1 (5 bases). Germline V gene sequence: CDR1 LGHNA, CDR2 YSLEER. Trimming pared 4 bases from V and 0 bases from J, leaving 10 bases between. This CDR3 has 15 residues. CDR3 DNA sequence: TGCGCCAGCAGCCTAGACAGCGTCTCTGGAAACACCATATATTTT. Translated: CASSLDSVSGNTIYF.

The gene calls are TRBV6-1 and TRBJ2-1, with D hard to call. The CDR3 runs to 15 residues. The V end lost 4 bases, the J end lost 0 bases, and 10 bases lay between the germline ends. CDR1 MNHNS and CDR2 SASEGT come from the germline V gene. CDR3 bases: TGTGCCAGCAGTGTAGCCACGGGCTCCTACAATGAGCAGTTCTTC. The encoded protein is CASSVATGSYNEQFF.

V usage is TRBV27 and J usage is TRBJ1-2; D gene unclear. CDR1 and CDR2 from the germline V gene are MNHEY and SMNVEV (reference sequence). This CDR3 has 14 residues. V was clipped by 5 bases and J by 8 bases, with 18 bases between them. This CDR3 reads CASSLGGGMGGYTF. The CDR3 DNA reads TGTGCCAGCAGTCTTGGTGGAGGGATGGGAGGCTACACCTTC.

This chain links TRBV30 with TRBJ1-3; D is perhaps TRBD1 (5 bases). In germline, CDR1 is GTSNPN, CDR2 SVGIG (reference sequence). The CDR3 extends over 14 amino acids. The V and J ends lost 4 bases and 3 bases respectively, with 13 bases between them. CDR3 protein: CAWTDSFRGNTIYF. The CDR3 DNA reads TGTGCCTGGACCGACAGCTTCCGTGGAAACACCATATATTTT.

This CDR3 is CASSFLEGQETQYF. As DNA, the CDR3 is TGTGCCAGCAGCTTCTTGGAAGGGCAAGAGACCCAGTACTTC. This chain connects TRBV7-9 to TRBJ2-5; D is ambiguous. Germline CDR1 is SEHNR and CDR2 is FQNEAQ (reference sequence). Trimming shortened V by 3 bases and J by 2 bases, and 10 bases separated the two germline ends. CDR3 size: 14 residues.

The chain links TRBV28 to TRBJ2-7; the D gene is possibly TRBD2 (6 bases). Germline V CDR1 and CDR2: MDHEN, SYDVKM. V was clipped by 2 bases and J by 0 bases, with 20 bases between them. This CDR3 is built from 18 residues. The CDR3, as DNA: TGTGCCAGCAGTTTAAAGTTAGCGGTAGTCGGAACCTCCTACGAGCAGTACTTC. Encoded protein: CASSLKLAVVGTSYEQYF.

The rearrangement uses TRBV30 and TRBJ2-7; D is tentatively TRBD1 or TRBD2 (6 bases each). The CDR3 runs to 12 residues. Germline V lookup: CDR1 GTSNPN, CDR2 SVGIG (reference sequence). Trimming left V 8 bases short and J 6 bases short, with 17 bases between. The DNA of the CDR3 is TGTGCCCTAAGTAGGGGGGCGGGCGAGCAGTACTTC. This codes for CALSRGAGEQYF.

The chain has TRBV19 and TRBJ2-1; D is possibly TRBD1 or TRBD2 (5 bases each). Germline CDR1 reads LNHDA; CDR2 reads SQIVND (reference sequence). V shed 3 bases and J shed 4 bases, with 19 bases lying between them. This CDR3 spans 17 amino acids. For the CDR3, the DNA is TGTGCCAGTAGTATGGGTCGGGGCCCCGGGGCGTACAATGAGCAGTTCTTC. It encodes CASSMGRGPGAYNEQFF.